The clone carrying this TCR beta chain was counted ten times or more. What it binds is not known. Per the germline V gene, CDR1 is MNHEY and CDR2 is SVGAGI. The CDR3 loop spans 15 amino acids. V was trimmed by 5 bases and J by 6 bases, leaving 17 bases between them. This specimen comes from a study of CD8+CD57+ T cells in acquired aplastic anemia. CD8+CD57+ cell expansion, shown by flow cytometry, had occurred in the patients selected for sequencing. Every one of the patients had aplastic anemia (severe, acquired). Genomic DNA templated the TCR beta VDJ and CDR3 profiling. TCRdb passed the reads through MiXCR, listing each CDR3 protein once. The sample lists a few hundred thousand distinct CDR3 sequences, 56% occurring once. Study findings and constraints: Patients versus controls showed no significant CD8+ Simpson's diversity difference.

Material for sequencing was sorted CD4+, CD8+, or CD8+CD57+ T cells (not recorded which) from PBMCs. The receptor was isolated from a human donor with aplastic anemia. The rearrangement links TRBV6-5 to TRBJ2-1; D gene uncertain. The CDR3 spells CASSLRKGLGNEQFF. The CDR3 nucleotides are TGTGCCAGCAGTCTTAGGAAGGGATTGGGCAATGAGCAGTTCTTC.